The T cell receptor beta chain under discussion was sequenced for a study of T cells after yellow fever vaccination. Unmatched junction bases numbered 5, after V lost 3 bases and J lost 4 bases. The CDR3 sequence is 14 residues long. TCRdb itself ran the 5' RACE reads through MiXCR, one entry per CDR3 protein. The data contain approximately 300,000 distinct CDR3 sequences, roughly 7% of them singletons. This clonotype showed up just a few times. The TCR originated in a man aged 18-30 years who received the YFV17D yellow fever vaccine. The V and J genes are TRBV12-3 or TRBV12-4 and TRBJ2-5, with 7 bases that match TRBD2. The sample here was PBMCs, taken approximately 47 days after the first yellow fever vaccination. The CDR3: CASSFPTSSETQYF. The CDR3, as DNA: TGTGCCAGCAGTTTCCCGACTAGCTCAGAGACCCAGTACTTC.